This is a list of T cell receptor beta chains from one sample in a study of blood T cell repertoires in COVID-19. The table came from immunoSEQ multiplex PCR; TCRdb's copy has only in-frame clones and leaves some out. The sample lists approximately 250,000 clones, around 80% occurring once. The sample consisted of peripheral blood. The source of these receptors is a woman in her forties who had recovered from COVID-19. Both conserved end residues are trimmed from each CDR3. The D gene is left open where the match is weak.

cdr3_aa j_call d_call v_call
ASSSSPGLETYGYT TRBJ1-2 - TRBV5-1
ASTLRRDTEAF TRBJ1-1 - TRBV7-2
ASSLSGGDTGELF TRBJ2-2 TRBD2 TRBV5-1
ASTGNYGYT TRBJ1-2 - TRBV28
ASSLRGQGNSPLH TRBJ1-6 - TRBV7-8
ASSHGTSGGEVDTQY TRBJ2-3 TRBD2 TRBV4-2
ASSIDRHLSSGANVLT TRBJ2-6 - TRBV19
ASTGTGTPGNTIY TRBJ1-3 TRBD1 TRBV6-5
AWATGSATDTQY TRBJ2-3 - TRBV30
ASSHPRDYPNPRQY TRBJ2-7 TRBD2 TRBV7-2
ASSLRVEGNEQY TRBJ2-7 - TRBV7-6
SASGGYSTDTQY TRBJ2-3 - TRBV20-1
ASSQVGRGKAF TRBJ1-1 - TRBV3-1/TRBV3-2
ASSYSSGEAF TRBJ1-1 - TRBV6-6
AISESRDNEQF TRBJ2-1 - TRBV10-3
ASSLYRGEATNEKLF TRBJ1-4 TRBD1 TRBV5-4
ASNRGSSYEQY TRBJ2-7 - TRBV6-9
ASKGAISNTEAF TRBJ1-1 TRBD1 TRBV6-5
ASSQWEGDSSGANVLT TRBJ2-6 - TRBV5-8
ASGPGHGVEKLF TRBJ1-4 - TRBV28
ASSSQGQLARGQPQH TRBJ1-5 TRBD1 TRBV27
ASSKNRGEETQY TRBJ2-5 TRBD1 TRBV5-1
ASSSKGQATNEKLF TRBJ1-4 TRBD1 TRBV27
ATSIVERVLTDTQY TRBJ2-3 - TRBV6-2/TRBV6-3
ASSGGGMGTETQY TRBJ2-5 - TRBV7-3
ASRGKGLQYNEQF TRBJ2-1 - TRBV7-2
ASSLFPGNYGYT TRBJ1-2 - TRBV28
ASSSWTGIGEQY TRBJ2-7 TRBD1 TRBV5-4
ASRDRQDTQY TRBJ2-3 TRBD1 TRBV2
ASSLVRGPIN TRBJ1-2 - TRBV11-3
ASSFAVHSNQPQH TRBJ1-5 - TRBV28
AIQDRAGYEQY TRBJ2-7 TRBD1 TRBV28
ASSSITGTEAF TRBJ1-1 - TRBV7-9
AISGFRNEQF TRBJ2-1 - TRBV10-3
ASSPLGLAGGVNEQF TRBJ2-1 TRBD2 TRBV27
ASSPRLSTGELF TRBJ2-2 - TRBV2
ASLALDMAYEQY TRBJ2-7 - TRBV10-2
SGKIFMNTEAF TRBJ1-1 - TRBV29-1
ASSPLRGDTGELF TRBJ2-2 - TRBV18
ASTAERISTDTQY TRBJ2-3 - TRBV2
ASSVGTAGSYEQY TRBJ2-7 - TRBV27
AISEPTGLNEQF TRBJ2-1 TRBD1 TRBV10-3